These T cell receptor beta chains were read from a single sample in a study of T cell changes during pregnancy in multiple sclerosis. Clones were sequenced by immunoSEQ multiplex PCR, and TCRdb holds only the in-frame ones, with some missing. The table shows under 25,000 clones, with under 90% occurring only once. Sample: CD8+ T cells from peripheral blood mononuclear cells, taken before pregnancy. Every receptor here comes from a female donor with multiple sclerosis, enrolled in a pregnancy study. Each CDR3 is given with its conserved first and last residue. Fields, in order: J gene, clone size, D gene, V gene, CDR3 protein, CDR3 DNA. A D gene is named only where the DNA matches it firmly. The size field is filled for only some rows; it gives once, few, many or a size class.

>TRBJ1-2|NA|TRBD1|TRBV14
CASSLGQGNGYTF
TGTGCCAGCAGCCTCGGACAGGGGAATGGCTACACCTTC
>TRBJ2-1|NA|NA|TRBV7-6
CASSLAITGFEQFF
TGTGCCAGCAGCTTAGCAATCACAGGGTTTGAGCAGTTCTTC
>TRBJ2-1|NA|NA|TRBV27
CASNHYRVKRNEQFF
TGTGCCAGCAACCACTACAGGGTAAAACGCAATGAGCAGTTCTTC
>TRBJ2-3|NA|TRBD2|TRBV7-8
CATRGGGRWGDTQYF
TGTGCCACACGGGGGGGCGGGAGGTGGGGAGATACGCAGTATTTT
>TRBJ2-1|NA|NA|TRBV13
CASSARDSNRNEQFF
TGTGCCAGCAGCGCCCGGGACTCGAATCGGAATGAGCAGTTCTTC
>TRBJ1-2|NA|NA|TRBV30
CAWKRGARGYTF
TGTGCCTGGAAACGGGGGGCGAGGGGCTACACCTTC
>TRBJ2-7|once|TRBD2|TRBV6-1
CASSERLAGAYEQYF
TGTGCCAGCAGTGAACGACTAGCGGGTGCCTACGAGCAGTACTTC
>TRBJ1-5|NA|TRBD1|TRBV28
CASSGRRGSNQPQHF
TGTGCCAGCAGTGGACGCAGGGGGAGCAATCAGCCCCAGCATTTT
>TRBJ1-1|few|NA|TRBV5-4
CASHGGLAAFF
TGTGCCAGCCATGGGGGGTTGGCAGCTTTCTTT
>TRBJ2-1|NA|TRBD2|TRBV6-6
CASSYSASGHNEQFF
TGTGCCAGCAGTTACTCGGCTAGCGGACACAATGAGCAGTTCTTC
>TRBJ2-7|NA|TRBD1|TRBV5-1
CASSPGDSSYEQYF
TGCGCCAGCAGCCCTGGGGACAGCTCCTACGAGCAGTACTTC
>TRBJ1-4|once|NA|TRBV7-9
CASSLGGVGEKLFF
TGTGCCAGCAGCTTAGGGGGCGTAGGTGAAAAACTGTTTTTT
>TRBJ2-7|NA|TRBD2|TRBV5-1
CASSWGGGLYHPYEQYF
TGCGCCAGCAGCTGGGGCGGGGGGCTTTATCACCCCTACGAGCAGTACTTC
>TRBJ2-3|once|NA|TRBV7-9
CASSLEDFTDTQYF
TGTGCCAGCAGCTTAGAGGACTTCACAGATACGCAGTATTTT
>TRBJ2-1|once|NA|TRBV30
CAWSTGVGQFF
TGTGCCTGGAGTACCGGGGTGGGGCAGTTCTTC
>TRBJ1-2|NA|NA|TRBV19
CAIREGSGYGYTF
TGTGCCATCAGGGAGGGTTCAGGCTATGGCTACACCTTC
>TRBJ1-1|NA|NA|TRBV6-4
CASEGVGGKNTEAFF
TGTGCCAGCGAGGGGGTGGGGGGGAAAAACACTGAAGCTTTCTTT